The 17 T cell receptor beta chains below come from one sample, sequenced in a study of T-cell reconstitution after alpha-beta-depleted transplantation in children. Preparing the TCRbeta library involved the use of unique molecular identifiers. Each CDR3 protein gets one entry after TCRdb re-called the PCR reads with MiXCR. The repertoire includes a few hundred thousand distinct CDR3 sequences, around 12% of them detected once, and less than 6.5% sits in the top ten. The input for sequencing was PBMCs from the stem cell graft donor, taken from the stem cell graft. These receptors were collected from a human donor who donated a stem cell graft to a child with combined immunodeficiency.

The chain joins TRBV20-1 to TRBJ1-6; D gene ambiguous. CDR1 is DFQATT and CDR2 is SNEGSKA in the germline V gene (reference sequence). With 3 bases removed from V and 3 bases from J, the gap between germline ends came to 9 bases. CDR3 length equals 14 residues. CDR3 nucleotides: TGCAGTGCTAGGCGGGGATTCTATAATTCACCCCTCCACTTT. Protein: CSARRGFYNSPLHF.

The J gene is TRBJ1-1, the V gene TRBV7-6, with D possibly matching TRBD1 (6 bases). CDR1 SGHVS and CDR2 FNYEAQ come from the germline V gene. The CDR3 runs to 17 residues. Between the trimmed V and J ends, which lost 1 base and 0 bases, there was a span of 15 bases. The CDR3: CASSLVQGIPMNTEAFF. The CDR3 region has the DNA TGTGCCAGCAGCTTAGTCCAGGGGATACCCATGAACACTGAAGCTTTCTTT.

The chain joins TRBV5-1 to TRBJ2-7, with D possibly matching TRBD2 (5 bases). The V gene's germline CDR1 is SGHRS and CDR2 YFSETQ. The CDR3 consists of 15 residues. Trimming stripped 0 bases from V and 2 bases from J, with 12 bases between. The CDR3 DNA reads TGCGCCAGCAGCTTGGTGTCGGGGTCGGCCTACGAGCAGTACTTC. The encoded protein is CASSLVSGSAYEQYF.

This clonotype was detected ten times or more. This chain uses TRBV10-3 with TRBJ2-3; D remains unclear. From germline, CDR1 is ENHRY and CDR2 SYGVKD. Trimming shortened V by 4 bases and J by 6 bases, and 8 bases separated the two germline ends. The CDR3 extends over 12 amino acids. The CDR3 reads CAISALGDTQYF. As DNA, the CDR3 is TGTGCCATCAGTGCTTTAGGGGATACGCAGTATTTT.

This clonotype was observed at least ten times. The V call is TRBV7-6, the J call TRBJ2-1; D is undetermined. Germline lookup yields CDR1 SGHVS and CDR2 FNYEAQ. The germline V and J ends were trimmed by 1 base and 8 bases, with 9 bases remaining between them. The CDR3 totals 13 residues. In nucleotides, the CDR3 is TGTGCCAGCAGCTTAGTTCTGGTTGATGAGCAGTTCTTC. Amino acids: CASSLVLVDEQFF.

The chain employs TRBV5-4 and TRBJ2-1, with D possibly matching TRBD1 (5 bases). V was trimmed by 0 bases and J by 7 bases, leaving 11 bases between them. This CDR3 has 14 residues. Germline CDR1 is SGHNT and CDR2 is YYREEE (reference sequence). The CDR3: CASSLVQGKNEQFF. CDR3 sequence (DNA): TGTGCCAGCAGCTTGGTTCAGGGCAAGAATGAGCAGTTCTTC.

The table lists this clonotype with a few counts. V gene TRBV12-3 or TRBV12-4 combines with J gene TRBJ2-5; D is unresolved. The CDR3 has 15 amino acids. The V end lost 5 bases, the J end lost 5 bases, and 18 bases lay between the germline ends. Here the CDR3 reads CASSHTRREWETQYF. The CDR3 DNA follows: TGTGCCAGCAGTCATACCCGGCGAGAGTGGGAGACCCAGTACTTC.

The chain combines TRBV7-3 with TRBJ2-3, with D perhaps matching TRBD2 (6 bases). V lost 1 base and J 3 bases, leaving 14 bases between the germline ends. CDR1 is SGHTA and CDR2 is FQGTGA in the germline V gene. The CDR3 is 16 residues long. The CDR3 nucleotides are TGTGCCAGCAGCTTAAGGGACCTTGGGGGGACAGATACGCAGTATTTT. Protein sequence: CASSLRDLGGTDTQYF. Full variable domain (outside the CDR3, taken from reference TRBV7-3 and TRBJ2-3): GAGVSQTPSNKVTEKGKYVELRCDPISGHTALYWYRQSLGQGPEFLIYFQGTGAADDSGLPNDRFFAVRPEGSVSTLKIQRTERGDSAVYLCASSLRDLGGTDTQYFGPGTRLTVL.

The V gene is TRBV7-6, the J gene TRBJ2-3; D not resolved. CDR1 and CDR2 from the germline V gene are SGHVS and FNYEAQ. The ends were cut back, 5 bases at V and 2 bases at J, with 11 bases in the middle. This CDR3 is 14 amino acids long. The DNA for the CDR3 is TGTGCCAGCAGCCCGGGTGGATACACAGATACGCAGTATTTT. This sequence encodes CASSPGGYTDTQYF.

This clonotype turned up a few times. The rearrangement links TRBV20-1 to TRBJ2-7; D unclear. The V end was cut by 0 bases, the J end by 2 bases, with 8 bases between. The germline CDR1 and CDR2 sequences are DFQATT and SNEGSKA (reference sequence). This CDR3 spans 13 amino acids. The CDR3: CSARDFSAYEQYF. The CDR3, as DNA: TGCAGTGCTAGAGATTTTTCGGCCTACGAGCAGTACTTC.

V is TRBV5-4 and J is TRBJ2-5; D not resolved. The CDR3 spans 12 residues. Between the trimmed V and J ends, which lost 3 bases and 5 bases, there was a span of 8 bases. CDR1 and CDR2 (germline): SGHNT, YYREEE (reference sequence). In DNA, the CDR3 is TGTGCCAGCAGCTCGCAATGGGAGACCCAGTACTTC. Residues: CASSSQWETQYF.

The table lists this clonotype with a few counts. The J gene is TRBJ2-1, the V gene TRBV29-1, with D perhaps TRBD1 (6 bases). Germline V gene lookup returns CDR1 SQVTM and CDR2 ANQGSEA. There are 13 residues in the CDR3. Trimming pared 4 bases from V and 7 bases from J, leaving 14 bases between. The CDR3 coding sequence is TGCAGCGTTGTGCCAGGGGTTATGAATGAGCAGTTCTTC. This gives the protein CSVVPGVMNEQFF.

This clonotype was counted ten times or more. The V call is TRBV10-3, the J call TRBJ2-7; weak D call: TRBD2 (7 bases). The V and J ends lost 4 bases and 2 bases respectively, with 15 bases between them. Germline CDR1 ENHRY, CDR2 SYGVKD. This CDR3 contains 15 residues. In DNA, the CDR3 is TGTGCCATCAGTGGTGGGGGGGGACAAGCCTACGAGCAGTACTTC. It codes for CAISGGGGQAYEQYF.

V is TRBV28 and J is TRBJ2-1; D gene uncertain. Germline assignment: CDR1 MDHEN and CDR2 SYDVKM. The CDR3 runs to 13 residues. Trimming left V 1 base short and J 6 bases short, with 7 bases between. As DNA, the CDR3 is TGTGCCAGCAGTTTATCTAACATCAATGAGCAGTTCTTC. Translation gives CASSLSNINEQFF.

This clonotype was recorded a few times. This chain joins TRBV5-1 and TRBJ2-5; 7 bases line up with TRBD1. The trim removed 2 bases at V and 2 bases at J, leaving 9 bases unmatched. Germline V lookup: CDR1 SGHRS, CDR2 YFSETQ. This CDR3 is 16 amino acids long. Written as DNA, the CDR3 is TGCGCCAGCAGCTTTGACCGGACAGGTGAACAAGAGACCCAGTACTTC. Translated, it gives CASSFDRTGEQETQYF. Complete variable domain (other parts from reference TRBV5-1 and TRBJ2-5): KAGVTQTPRYLIKTRGQQVTLSCSPISGHRSVSWYQQTPGQGLQFLFEYFSETQRNKGNFPGRFSGRQFSNSRSEMNVSTLELGDSALYLCASSFDRTGEQETQYFGPGTRLLVL.

This clonotype was seen at least ten times. This rearrangement joins TRBV12-3 or TRBV12-4 to TRBJ2-1; tentative D call: TRBD2 (6 bases). Trimming removed 7 bases at V and 0 bases at J, with 13 bases between. The CDR3 is 15 residues long. CDR3 sequence reads: CASKWGVSSYNEQFF. The CDR3 DNA reads as TGTGCCAGCAAGTGGGGGGTGAGCTCCTACAATGAGCAGTTCTTC.

This clonotype has more than one count but fewer than ten. This chain uses TRBV20-1 with TRBJ2-3, with D uncertain. Between the trimmed V and J ends, which lost 1 base and 8 bases, there was a span of 25 bases. This CDR3 is built from 17 residues. The germline gives CDR1 DFQATT, CDR2 SNEGSKA (reference sequence). The CDR3 protein is CSARGRVDGPRLGTQYF. CDR3 bases: TGCAGTGCTAGAGGAAGGGTTGACGGACCCCGGCTTGGTACGCAGTATTTT.